This TCR beta chain was found in a study of T cell responses to AZD1222 COVID-19 vaccine. Study-level results: Donors in the cohort were predominantly white British and more often female, and clonal diversity was possibly underestimated. Within unmutated variant regions lay the reported targets of nearly half of spike-specific TCRs.

Details on this clone: Antigen unknown.

TCRdb keeps only in-frame clones here, not all; method: immunoSEQ multiplex PCR. The sample consists of tens of thousands of clones, about 86% of them appearing once. After removal of 5 bases from V and 6 bases from J, the junction contained 8 bases not matched to a gene. The CDR3 runs 15 residues. CDR1 is SGHVS and CDR2 is FQNEAQ in the germline V gene. This clonotype originated in an adult who received the AZD1222 COVID-19 vaccine. The gene calls are TRBV7-8 and TRBJ1-5, with 9 positions matching TRBD1. The sample was peripheral blood, taken 28 days after the second AZD1222 dose. Written as DNA, the CDR3 is TGTGCCAGCAGCATAAGCGGGACAGGGACTCAGCCCCAGCATTTT. It is translated as CASSISGTGTQPQHF.